Sequencing of this T cell receptor (beta chain) was carried out in a study of naive CD8 T cells in extremely preterm neonates. The protocol was immunoSEQ multiplex PCR, while the TCRdb copy is restricted to in-frame clones and leaves out a portion. The table lists around 6,600 clones, about 98% of them singletons, with 0.3% to 0.35% in the top ten. This CDR3 region has 13 residues. With 3 bases removed from V and 3 bases from J, the gap between germline ends came to 9 bases. Per the germline V gene, CDR1 is MNHEY and CDR2 is SMNVEV (reference sequence). Concerning this clone: No antigen is known for it.

Overall study results and limits: Preterm neonates shared more CDR3 nucleotide sequences (about 2.5%) than older groups. Preterm neonates had significantly lower iChao1 richness than other age groups. Preterm CDR3s were shorter than older groups', with fewer N additions and less trimming.

This clonotype was sampled from a human donor in good health. The sample taken for sequencing was naive CD8+ T cells from blood. The V call is TRBV27, the J call TRBJ2-7; perhaps TRBD2 as D (6 bases). CDR3 bases: TGTGCCAGCAGTTTTGGCGGGAACTACGAGCAGTACTTC. Translation gives CASSFGGNYEQYF.